This T cell receptor delta chain was sequenced in a study of γδ T cells in repeated Plasmodium falciparum infection. Study context: Donors had four controlled P. falciparum NF54 infections over about 640 days.

TCRdb used CATT to re-call clones from the multiplex PCR reads. This table holds 55,000 to 70,000 delta-chain clones, over 1.5% found once. There are a few counts of this clone. The protein given by TCRdb reflects a much larger clone and differs at residue 16 from this DNA's translation, likely from a read error; the protein shown is the DNA's translation. Bulk repertoires came from Vgamma9/Vdelta2+ or Vdelta2-negative gammadelta T cells flow-sorted from PBMC. This CDR3 region has 18 residues. Germline CDR1 is TSWWSYY and CDR2 is QGS. V and J are TRDV1 and TRDJ1, with D unresolved. Sequencing used gamma-delta T cells from blood. The TCR comes from a pool of human donors (malaria-infected and uninfected, not separated). This CDR3 is CALGDRRSCTPIIDKRIF. CDR3 DNA: TGTGCTCTTGGGGATCGGAGGAGCTGTACACCTATAATCGATAAACGCATCTTT.